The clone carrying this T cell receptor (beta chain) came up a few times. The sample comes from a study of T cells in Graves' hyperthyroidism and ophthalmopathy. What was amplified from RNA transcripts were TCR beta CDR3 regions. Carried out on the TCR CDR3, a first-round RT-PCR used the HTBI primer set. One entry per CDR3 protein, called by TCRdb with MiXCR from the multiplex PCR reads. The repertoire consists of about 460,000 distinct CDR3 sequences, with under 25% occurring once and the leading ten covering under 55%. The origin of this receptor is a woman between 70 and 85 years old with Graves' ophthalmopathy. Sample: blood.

The CDR3 loop reads CASSPTGQGTGELFF. The CDR3 nucleotides read TGCGCCAGCAGCCCTACGGGCCAGGGCACCGGGGAGCTGTTTTTT. The chain carries TRBV4-1 and TRBJ2-2; D may be TRBD1 (5 bases). V was pared by 4 bases and J by 4 bases, with 13 bases between. The CDR3 is 15 amino acids. Germline assignment: CDR1 MGHRA and CDR2 YSYEKL.